These 11 T cell receptor beta chains were sequenced from one sample in a study of identical twins. TCRdb independently ran MiXCR on the 5' RACE reads; one entry per CDR3 protein. The repertoire consists of 300,000 or so distinct CDR3 sequences, with just under 9.5% occurring once and the leading ten covering approximately 7%. Separately, the same data were catalogued under a study of yellow fever vaccine responses in identical twins.

What was sequenced was CD8+ T cells sorted from blood. These receptors originate from a woman aged 18-29 years in good health.

This chain connects TRBV20-1 to TRBJ2-5; possible D gene TRBD2, 5 bases. The V and J ends lost 6 bases and 0 bases respectively, with 17 bases between them. Germline CDR1 DFQATT, CDR2 SNEGSKA (reference sequence). This CDR3 has 15 amino acids. CDR3 sequence: CSANPKAEYQETQYF. CDR3 in DNA: TGCAGTGCGAACCCGAAAGCGGAGTACCAAGAGACCCAGTACTTC.

The gene calls are TRBV4-3 and TRBJ2-5, with 7 bases that match TRBD2. After removal of 8 bases from V and 2 bases from J, the junction contained 14 bases not matched to a gene. Germline CDR1 is LGHNA and CDR2 is YSLEER. The CDR3 contains 16 residues. Here the CDR3 DNA reads TGCGCCAGCCGCTTCACCGTTAGCGGGCGGCAAGAGACCCAGTACTTC. It is translated as CASRFTVSGRQETQYF.

This clonotype was detected many times. This sequence joins TRBV19 and TRBJ1-1, with 10 bases matching TRBD1. J lost 1 base, V lost 6 bases, and 2 bases had no gene match. Per the germline V gene, CDR1 is LNHDA and CDR2 is SQIVND (reference sequence). CDR3 length: 14 amino acids. The CDR3, as DNA: TGTGCCAGTAGGGGGACAGGGGAGAACACTGAAGCTTTCTTT. Translating gives CASRGTGENTEAFF. The variable domain in full, with the rest retrieved from reference TRBV19 and TRBJ1-1, is DGGITQSPKYLFRKEGQNVTLSCEQNLNHDAMYWYRQDPGQGLRLIYYSQIVNDFQKGDIAEGYSVSREKKESFPLTVTSAQKNPTAFYLCASRGTGENTEAFFGQGTRLTVV.

V is TRBV20-1 and J is TRBJ2-5; D might be TRBD1 (6 bases). CDR1 and CDR2 from the germline V gene are DFQATT and SNEGSKA (reference sequence). CDR3 size: 14 residues. V lost 0 bases, J lost 5 bases, and 13 bases lay in between. The CDR3, as DNA: TGCAGTGCTAGAGATCACAGGGTAGGGGAGACCCAGTACTTC. Its protein is CSARDHRVGETQYF.

This clonotype showed up many times. DNA for the CDR3: TGTGCCAGCAGCCAACCCAAGGACAGGCCTGGCAATGAGCAGTTCTTC. This codes for CASSQPKDRPGNEQFF. V gene TRBV3-1 combines with J gene TRBJ2-1, with 7 positions matching TRBD1. With V trimmed by 2 bases and J by 6 bases, 10 bases remained unmatched. Germline V CDR1 and CDR2: LGHDT, YNNKEL (reference sequence). CDR3 length: 16 residues.

This clonotype was seen a few times. The chain links TRBV2 to TRBJ2-2; D call uncertain. Trimming removed 8 bases at V and 1 base at J, with 2 bases between. The germline V gene encodes CDR1 SNHLY and CDR2 FYNNEI. This CDR3 is 11 amino acids long. The CDR3 DNA is TGTGCCAGCTGGAACACCGGGGAGCTGTTTTTT. Translation gives CASWNTGELFF.

The chain combines TRBV12-3 or TRBV12-4 with TRBJ2-1; the D gene could be TRBD1 or TRBD2 (5 bases each). The CDR3 runs to 15 residues. The ends were cut back, 1 base at V and 5 bases at J, with 12 bases in the middle. This chain's CDR3 is CASSLDLGENNEQFF. The CDR3 coding sequence is TGTGCCAGCAGTTTAGATCTGGGGGAGAACAATGAGCAGTTCTTC.

This chain links TRBV10-2 with TRBJ2-7; 7 nucleotides align to TRBD2. In germline, CDR1 is WSHSY, CDR2 SAAADI. The CDR3 extends over 13 amino acids. Trimming took 4 bases from V and 2 from J; bases not matched to a gene: 2. The CDR3 reads CASSATSAYEQYF. The CDR3 DNA reads TGCGCCAGCAGTGCTACTAGCGCCTACGAGCAGTACTTC.

This clonotype has a count of ten or more. V is TRBV12-3 or TRBV12-4 and J is TRBJ1-1; D might be TRBD1 (5 bases). The CDR3 covers 15 residues. Trimming stripped 5 bases from V and 3 bases from J, with 16 bases between. The CDR3 protein is CASSILRVLDTEAFF. CDR3 bases: TGTGCCAGCAGTATCCTCAGGGTGTTGGACACTGAAGCTTTCTTT.

The chain couples TRBV20-1 to TRBJ2-1; TRBD2 matches 11 bases. CDR1 DFQATT and CDR2 SNEGSKA come from the germline V gene (reference sequence). This CDR3 is built from 14 residues. Trimming took 4 bases from V and 2 from J; bases not matched to a gene: 1. The CDR3 loop is CSAISGRAYNEQFF. The CDR3 DNA reads as TGCAGTGCTATTAGCGGGAGGGCCTACAATGAGCAGTTCTTC.

This clonotype was recorded at least ten times. This rearrangement joins TRBV7-9 to TRBJ2-5; TRBD2 might be the D (6 bases). Germline V CDR1 and CDR2: SEHNR, FQNEAQ (reference sequence). This CDR3 comprises 13 residues. V lost 6 bases and J lost 2, with 10 bases in between. CDR3 protein: CASSLGLQETQYF. CDR3 DNA sequence: TGTGCCAGCAGTTTGGGACTTCAAGAGACCCAGTACTTC.